This TCR beta chain was observed in a study of CD8+ T cells in alopecia areata. Turning to the study itself: Tofacitinib dosing lasted 6 to 18 months, which was then followed by 6 months off drug.

RNA, once extracted, was reverse transcribed into cDNA for use as the sequencing template. The assay was immunoSEQ multiplex PCR, and TCRdb's table has in-frame clones only and misses some. The table shows around 130,000 clones, with 50% to 60% occurring only once. The germline CDR1 and CDR2 sequences are SQVTM and ANQGSEA. Trimming at V came to 3 bases and at J to 3 bases, leaving 5 bases not matched to a gene. CDR3 length: 14 residues. Study-wide results and limits: Mice showed clearer TCR sharing than patients did, a gap that was possibly HLA-related.

With regard to this clone: No antigen is known for it.

The chain recombines TRBV29-1 with TRBJ2-3, with 8 bases that match TRBD2. This TCR was recovered from a human donor with alopecia areata. The sample here was CD4+ T cells sorted from blood, taken at week 0. CDR3 sequence: CSVDTAGGTDTQYF. CDR3 DNA: TGCAGCGTTGATACTGCGGGAGGAACAGATACGCAGTATTTT.